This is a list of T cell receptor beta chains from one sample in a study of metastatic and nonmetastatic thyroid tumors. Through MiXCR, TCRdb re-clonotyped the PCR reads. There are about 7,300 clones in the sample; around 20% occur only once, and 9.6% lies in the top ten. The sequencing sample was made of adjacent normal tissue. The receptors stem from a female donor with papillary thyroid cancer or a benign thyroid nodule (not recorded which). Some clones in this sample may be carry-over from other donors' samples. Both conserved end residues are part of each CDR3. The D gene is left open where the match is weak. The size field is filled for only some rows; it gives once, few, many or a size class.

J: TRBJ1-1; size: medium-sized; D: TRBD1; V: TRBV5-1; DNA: TGCGCCACCCGGGACAGGGGCAACACTGAAGCTTTCTTT; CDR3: CATRDRGNTEAFF
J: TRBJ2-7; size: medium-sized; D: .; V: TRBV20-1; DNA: TGCAGTGTTCGGCAGGAGGCCACCTACGAGCAGTACTTC; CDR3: CSVRQEATYEQYF
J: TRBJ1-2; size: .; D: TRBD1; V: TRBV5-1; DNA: TGCGCCAGCAGCCACGGACAGGGTTACTATGGCTACACCTTC; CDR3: CASSHGQGYYGYTF
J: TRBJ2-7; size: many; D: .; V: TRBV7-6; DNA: TGTGCCAGCAGCCCCCGGGGTTGGGGGATGTATGAGCAGTACTTC; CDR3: CASSPRGWGMYEQYF
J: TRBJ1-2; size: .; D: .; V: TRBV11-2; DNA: TGTGCCAGCAGCTTAGACAGGGGAGGCTATGGCTACACCTTC; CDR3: CASSLDRGGYGYTF
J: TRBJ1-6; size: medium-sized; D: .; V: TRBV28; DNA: TGTGCCAGCAGGGCGGGGTCTTATTCACCCCTCCACTTT; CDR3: CASRAGSYSPLHF
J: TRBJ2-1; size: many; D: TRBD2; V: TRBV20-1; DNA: TGCAGTGCCACGAGCGGGGCACACAATGAGCAGTTCTTC; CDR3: CSATSGAHNEQFF
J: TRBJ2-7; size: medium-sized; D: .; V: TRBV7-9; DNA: TGTGCCAGCAGCGCTAACCCCTCCTACGAGCAGTACTTC; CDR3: CASSANPSYEQYF
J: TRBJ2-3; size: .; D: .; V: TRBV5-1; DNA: TGCGCCAGCAGCTTGGGCCTCACCGAGACAGATACGCAGTATTTT; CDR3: CASSLGLTETDTQYF
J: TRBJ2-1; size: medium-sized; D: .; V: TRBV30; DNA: TGTGCCTGGAGTTGGGCGGGGTCCTACAATGAGCAGTTCTTC; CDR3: CAWSWAGSYNEQFF
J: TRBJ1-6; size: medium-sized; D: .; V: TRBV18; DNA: TGTGCCAGCTCACCACCCACAGGTTCTGGACTGAATTCACCCCTCCACTTT; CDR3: CASSPPTGSGLNSPLHF
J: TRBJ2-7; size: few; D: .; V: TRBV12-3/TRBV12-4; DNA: TGTGCCAGCAGTTTACGGGTCGGCTACGAGCAGTACTTC; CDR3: CASSLRVGYEQYF
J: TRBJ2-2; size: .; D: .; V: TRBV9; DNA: TGTGCCAGCAGCGTAGCTCCGGGTGCCGGTGAGCTGTTTTTT; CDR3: CASSVAPGAGELFF
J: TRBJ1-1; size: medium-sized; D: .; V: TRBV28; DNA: TGTGCCAGCAGTTATAGGGGAACCGGGGGCACTGAAGCTTTCTTT; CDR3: CASSYRGTGGTEAFF
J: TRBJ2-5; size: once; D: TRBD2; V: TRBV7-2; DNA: TGTGCCAGCAGCTTTAGTCGGCAGGGAGGGGAGACCCAGTACTTC; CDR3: CASSFSRQGGETQYF
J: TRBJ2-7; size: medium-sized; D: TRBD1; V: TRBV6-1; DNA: TGTGCCACCCTCCGGGACAGGATATCCTACGAGCAGTACTTC; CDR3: CATLRDRISYEQYF
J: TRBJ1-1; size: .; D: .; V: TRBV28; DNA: TGTGCCAGCAGGCGGGGGGGTGACGATTTCTTT; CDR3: CASRRGGDDFF
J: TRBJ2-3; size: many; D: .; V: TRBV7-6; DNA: TGTGCCAGCAGCTTAGAACAGCCCACAGATACGCAGTATTTT; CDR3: CASSLEQPTDTQYF
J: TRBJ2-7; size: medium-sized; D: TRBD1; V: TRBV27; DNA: TGTGCCAGCAAACCCTACAGGGGGCCCCACGAGCAGTACTTC; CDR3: CASKPYRGPHEQYF
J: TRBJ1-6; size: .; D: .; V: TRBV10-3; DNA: TGTTCCATCAGTGAGTCGATGGACATCGGTAATACACCCCTCCACTTT; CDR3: CSISESMDIGNTPLHF
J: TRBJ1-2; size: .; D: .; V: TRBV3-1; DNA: TGTGCCAGCAGCCGAGACAGTCATGGCTACACCTTC; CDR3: CASSRDSHGYTF
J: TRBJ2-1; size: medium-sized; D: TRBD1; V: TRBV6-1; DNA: TGTGCCAGCAGTCCTTGGACAGGGGCGCCCAATGAGCAGTTCTTC; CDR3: CASSPWTGAPNEQFF
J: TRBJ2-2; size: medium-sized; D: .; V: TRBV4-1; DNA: TGCGCCAGCAGCCAAGGGGGGGTGGCCGGGGAGCTGTTTTTT; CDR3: CASSQGGVAGELFF
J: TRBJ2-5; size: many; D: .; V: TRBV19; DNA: TGTGCCAGTAGTACCGGGACTTCGGGGACCCAGTACTTC; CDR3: CASSTGTSGTQYF
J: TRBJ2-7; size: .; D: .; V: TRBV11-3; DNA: TGTGCCAGCAGCTTAGAGTCGGGGGGCGGGGATTACGAGCAGTACTTC; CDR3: CASSLESGGGDYEQYF
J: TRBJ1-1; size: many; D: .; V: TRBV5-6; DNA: TGTGCCAGCAGCTTTGGGGGGGTCATGGCTGAAGCTTTCTTT; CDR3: CASSFGGVMAEAFF
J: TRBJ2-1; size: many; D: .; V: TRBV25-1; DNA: TGTGCCAGCAGTGAATATCAGACCTACAATGAGCAGTTCTTC; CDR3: CASSEYQTYNEQFF
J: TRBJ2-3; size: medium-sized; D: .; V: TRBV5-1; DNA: TGCGCCAGCAGCTTGGGAGTCGTAAGCGGCCCATATAGCACAGATACGCAGTATTTT; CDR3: CASSLGVVSGPYSTDTQYF
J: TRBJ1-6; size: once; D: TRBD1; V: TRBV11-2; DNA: TGTGCCAGCAGCTTAGCCGGGACAGGGGGTTCACCCCTCCACTTT; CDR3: CASSLAGTGGSPLHF
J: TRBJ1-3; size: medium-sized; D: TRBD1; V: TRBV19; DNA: TGTGCCAGTAACCGGGACAGCAGTTCTTTCTCTGGAAACACCATATATTTT; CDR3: CASNRDSSSFSGNTIYF
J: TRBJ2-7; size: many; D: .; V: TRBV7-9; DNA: TGTGCCAGCAGCAACACGATAGCGGCCGAGCAGTACTTC; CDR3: CASSNTIAAEQYF
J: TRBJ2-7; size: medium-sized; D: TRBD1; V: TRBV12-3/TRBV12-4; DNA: TGTGCCAGCAGTTTGACAGGGGGCGAGCAGTACTTC; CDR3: CASSLTGGEQYF
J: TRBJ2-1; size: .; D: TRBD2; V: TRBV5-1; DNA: TGCGCCAGCAGCTCGACTAGCGGGGGGACCAATGAGCAGTTCTTC; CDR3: CASSSTSGGTNEQFF
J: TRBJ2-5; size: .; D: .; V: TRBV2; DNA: TGTGCCAGCAGGGAGACCCAGTACTTC; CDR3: CASRETQYF
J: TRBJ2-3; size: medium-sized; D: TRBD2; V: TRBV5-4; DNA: TGTGCCAGCAGCTTGAGGTCTAGCGGATTCACAGATACGCAGTATTTT; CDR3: CASSLRSSGFTDTQYF
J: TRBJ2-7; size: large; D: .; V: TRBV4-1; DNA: TGCGCCAGCAGCCAGCAGACGGGGGCCTCCTACGAGCAGTACTTC; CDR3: CASSQQTGASYEQYF